The 21 T cell receptor beta chains given below trace back to one sample, sequenced in a study of CD8 T cells in ankylosing spondylitis. TCRdb reanalysed the 5' RACE reads using MiXCR and keeps one entry per CDR3 protein. The data hold roughly 120,000 distinct CDR3 sequences, with about an eighth observed a single time. Sequencing used blood, either unsorted or a sorted T cell fraction (not recorded which). All receptors derive from a female donor with ankylosing spondylitis or in good health (not recorded which).

This clonotype was detected ten times or more. The J gene is TRBJ2-1, the V gene TRBV20-1; 10 bases match TRBD1. The J segment lost 10 bases and the V segment lost 3 bases, leaving 3 bases of the junction unmatched. This CDR3 is 12 amino acids long. Germline-derived CDR1 and CDR2 are DFQATT and SNEGSKA (reference sequence). The CDR3 bases are TGCAGTGCTAGGGGGACAGGGGTCGAGCAGTTCTTC. It specifies CSARGTGVEQFF.

The V call is TRBV20-1, the J call TRBJ2-7, with 9 bases matching TRBD2. CDR1 DFQATT and CDR2 SNEGSKA come from the germline V gene (reference sequence). The CDR3 loop spans 13 amino acids. The ends lost 2 bases at V and 7 bases at J; junction bases unmatched: 6. In DNA, the CDR3 is TGCAGTGCTAGACTAGCGGGATCGTCAGAGCAGTACTTC. Amino acid sequence: CSARLAGSSEQYF.

Worth noting for this clonotype: The junction departs from the called germline gene at one end, perhaps through a read error. The chain links TRBV2 to TRBJ2-7; possibly TRBD1 or TRBD2 for D (5 bases each). The CDR3 runs 14 residues. Germline-derived CDR1 and CDR2 are SNHLY and FYNNEI. CDR3 nucleotide sequence: TGTGCCAACAGTGGGGACCGGAGCTCCTACGAGCAGTACTTC. Its protein product is CANSGDRSSYEQYF. Full variable domain (remainder filled in from reference TRBV2 and TRBJ2-7): EPEVTQTPSHQVTQMGQEVILRCVPISNHLYFYWYRQILGQKVEFLVSFYNNEISEKSEIFDDQFSVERPDGSNFTLKIRSTKLEDSAMYFCANSGDRSSYEQYFGPGTRLTVT.

This clonotype was counted between two and nine times. The V gene is TRBV5-1, the J gene TRBJ2-1; D unresolved. The ends were cut back, 6 bases at V and 9 bases at J, with 19 bases in the middle. The CDR3 totals 14 residues. Germline V gives CDR1 SGHRS, CDR2 YFSETQ. The CDR3 here is CASTSVTSFGEQFF. CDR3 in DNA: TGCGCCAGCACCTCAGTAACCTCGTTTGGTGAGCAGTTCTTC. Supplemented by reference TRBV5-1 and TRBJ2-1, the full variable domain reads KAGVTQTPRYLIKTRGQQVTLSCSPISGHRSVSWYQQTPGQGLQFLFEYFSETQRNKGNFPGRFSGRQFSNSRSEMNVSTLELGDSALYLCASTSVTSFGEQFFGPGTRLTVL.

At least ten counts were recorded for this clonotype. V and J are TRBV20-1 and TRBJ2-5; possible D gene TRBD2, 6 bases. V was trimmed by 0 bases and J by 2 bases, leaving 22 bases between them. CDR1 and CDR2 from the germline V gene are DFQATT and SNEGSKA (reference sequence). CDR3 length equals 18 residues. Written as DNA, the CDR3 is TGCAGTGCTAGAGATGAAAGTAGAACGGGAGTCCGGCAAGAGACCCAGTACTTC. Its translation: CSARDESRTGVRQETQYF.

This clonotype showed up just a few times. The chain employs TRBV7-9 and TRBJ1-1, with D possibly matching TRBD1 (5 bases). There are 14 residues in the CDR3. V gave up 4 bases and J gave up 8 bases, with 17 bases separating them. Per the germline V gene, CDR1 is SEHNR and CDR2 is FQNEAQ (reference sequence). The CDR3 DNA is TGTGCCAGCAGCTGGGACGAAACGCCCCCGGAAGCTTTCTTT. Protein product: CASSWDETPPEAFF. Full variable domain (remainder filled in from reference TRBV7-9 and TRBJ1-1): DTGVSQNPRHKITKRGQNVTFRCDPISEHNRLYWYRQTLGQGPEFLTYFQNEAQLEKSRLLSDRFSAERPKGSFSTLEIQRTEQGDSAMYLCASSWDETPPEAFFGQGTRLTVV.

The chain combines TRBV12-3 or TRBV12-4 with TRBJ1-1; TRBD1 matches 11 bases. J was trimmed by 3 bases and V by 2 bases; bases with no gene match: 5. This CDR3 contains 16 residues. For the CDR3, the DNA is TGTGCCAGCAGTTTATGGACAGGGGGCACGGACACTGAAGCTTTCTTT. Its translation is CASSLWTGGTDTEAFF.

This clonotype was detected ten times or more. The V call is TRBV20-1, the J call TRBJ1-1; tentative D call: TRBD1 (5 bases). V shed 0 bases and J shed 5 bases, with 10 bases lying between them. The CDR3 sequence is 13 residues long. Germline CDR1 reads DFQATT; CDR2 reads SNEGSKA (reference sequence). CDR3 protein: CSAREQGRTEAFF. In DNA form, the CDR3 reads TGCAGTGCTAGAGAGCAGGGCCGAACTGAAGCTTTCTTT.

This clonotype was seen a single time. A much larger clonotype is one base distant, so this may be a read error. This sequence joins TRBV18 and TRBJ1-1; no definite D call. V was clipped by 1 base and J by 2 bases, with 5 bases between them. Germline V gene sequence: CDR1 KGHSH, CDR2 LQKENI. The CDR3 totals 13 residues. The CDR3 nucleotides read TGTGCCAGCTCACCACAGACTAACACTGAAGCTTTCTTT. This encodes CASSPQTNTEAFF.

This clonotype was found many times. This chain links TRBV20-1 with TRBJ2-1; 10 nucleotides align to TRBD1. Trimming removed 6 bases from V and 5 bases from J; junction bases left unmatched: 7. Germline V gene sequence: CDR1 DFQATT, CDR2 SNEGSKA (reference sequence). The CDR3 runs 14 residues. CDR3 region: CSALRTGGNNEQFF. CDR3 sequence (DNA): TGCAGTGCCTTAAGGACAGGGGGTAACAATGAGCAGTTCTTC.

The sample holds a few counts of this clonotype. The chain is built from TRBV5-1 and TRBJ2-3, with TRBD2 identical over 14 bases. Germline V gene lookup returns CDR1 SGHRS and CDR2 YFSETQ. The CDR3 is 15 amino acids. J gave up 6 bases and V 4 bases, and 4 bases lay outside the gene matches. The CDR3 is CASSKTSGGADTQYF. CDR3 sequence (DNA): TGCGCCAGCAGCAAGACTAGCGGGGGGGCGGATACGCAGTATTTT.

Worth noting for this clonotype: It may be a read error: a sequence one base away is much more abundant. The rearrangement joins TRBV20-1 to TRBJ2-7; TRBD1 matches 9 bases. The V segment lost 6 bases and the J segment 3 bases; nucleotides outside the gene matches: 6. Per germline, CDR1 DFQATT and CDR2 SNEGSKA (reference sequence). The CDR3 runs 13 residues. CDR3 in amino acids: CSAVGQGGYEQYF. The CDR3 DNA reads as TGCAGTGCGGTGGGACAGGGAGGCTACGAGCAGTACTTC.

This clonotype was counted ten times or more. J is TRBJ2-5 and V is TRBV12-5; 12 bases line up with TRBD2. V shed 7 bases and J 7 bases; nucleotides not matched to a gene: 7. Germline V lookup: CDR1 LGHNT, CDR2 FRNRAP. CDR3 length: 14 residues. The CDR3 region has the DNA TGTGCTAGTGCCGCTAGCGGGGGGGCGGGGACCCAGTACTTC. It is translated as CASAASGGAGTQYF.

About this clonotype itself: This may be a read error, as it is one base from a much larger clone. V gene TRBV12-3 or TRBV12-4 combines with J gene TRBJ2-1, with D uncertain. Trimming removed 2 bases from V and 9 bases from J, with 8 bases in between. The CDR3 runs 12 residues. CDR3 sequence (DNA): TGTGCCAGCAGTTTAAAGGCCCGTGAGCAGTTCTTC. Its protein product is CASSLKAREQFF.

The rearrangement joins TRBV7-6 to TRBJ2-1, with D perhaps TRBD1 (6 bases). The germline V gene has CDR1 SGHVS and CDR2 FNYEAQ. CDR3 length: 13 residues. Trimming pared 6 bases from V and 12 bases from J, leaving 18 bases between. CDR3 nucleotides: TGTGCCAGCAGGTCCACAGGGAGTATGTCGCAGTTCTTC. This codes for CASRSTGSMSQFF.

This clonotype was seen only a few times. The chain uses TRBV9 and TRBJ2-1, with D unclear. The CDR3 spans 15 residues. Trimming cost V 4 bases and J 6 bases, with 17 bases left between them. In germline, CDR1 is SGDLS, CDR2 YYNGEE. CDR3 nucleotide sequence: TGTGCCAGCAGCCCGTCGTGGCCGGTCGCCAATGAGCAGTTCTTC. Translated: CASSPSWPVANEQFF. Full variable domain (outside the CDR3, taken from reference TRBV9 and TRBJ2-1): DSGVTQTPKHLITATGQRVTLRCSPRSGDLSVYWYQQSLDQGLQFLIQYYNGEERAKGNILERFSAQQFPDLHSELNLSSLELGDSALYFCASSPSWPVANEQFFGPGTRLTVL.

This clonotype showed up many times. The rearrangement uses TRBV5-1 and TRBJ2-1; 11 bases line up with TRBD2. Germline V gives CDR1 SGHRS, CDR2 YFSETQ. The CDR3 has 16 residues. Trimming took 0 bases from V and 10 from J; bases not matched to a gene: 9. The chain's CDR3 is CASSLGSSGGHQEQFF. The DNA of the CDR3 is TGCGCCAGCAGCTTGGGCTCTAGCGGGGGGCATCAAGAGCAGTTCTTC.

This clonotype was seen repeatedly, ten times or more. The chain has TRBV7-2 and TRBJ2-7; 9 bases match TRBD2. The CDR3 sequence is 14 residues long. V was clipped by 1 base and J by 7 bases; unmatched bases: 5. CDR1 SGHTA and CDR2 FQGNSA come from the germline V gene. CDR3: CASSLGGGAGEQYF. Written as DNA, the CDR3 is TGTGCCAGCAGCTTAGGCGGGGGGGCCGGTGAGCAGTACTTC.

A few counts support this clonotype. This sequence joins TRBV28 and TRBJ1-1; no reliable D call. V dropped 8 bases and J dropped 1 base, with 11 bases sitting between them. There are 13 residues in the CDR3. The V gene's germline CDR1 is MDHEN and CDR2 SYDVKM. CDR3 region: CASRGTRNTEAFF. In nucleotides, the CDR3 is TGTGCCAGCCGGGGAACCCGGAACACTGAAGCTTTCTTT.

The rearrangement uses TRBV28 and TRBJ2-7; 7 bases line up with TRBD2. The ends lost 8 bases at V and 3 bases at J; junction bases unmatched: 7. Germline lookup yields CDR1 MDHEN and CDR2 SYDVKM. The CDR3 is 13 amino acids. For the CDR3, the DNA is TGTGCCAGCCTGGGAGGGGAATACTACGAGCAGTACTTC. Translating gives CASLGGEYYEQYF.

In this sample, this clonotype turned up a few times. V and J are TRBV2 and TRBJ2-1, with 9 bases that match TRBD2. The germline V gene encodes CDR1 SNHLY and CDR2 FYNNEI. This CDR3 is 14 amino acids long. V lost 6 bases, J lost 5 bases, and 5 bases stayed unmatched. In DNA, the CDR3 is TGTGCCAGCAGGGAGACTAGCGGTAACAATGAGCAGTTCTTC. This gives the protein CASRETSGNNEQFF.